Listed here are 9 T cell receptor beta chains from one sample, sequenced in a study of monozygotic twins with inflammatory bowel disease. TCRdb reprocessed the 5' RACE reads, with one entry per CDR3 protein and no DNA. The listing records roughly 330,000 distinct CDR3 sequences. Sequenced sample: blood. The source of these receptors is a human donor with ulcerative colitis or Crohn's disease, or a healthy co-twin of an affected twin (not recorded which).

The V call is TRBV12-3 or TRBV12-4, the J call TRBJ1-4. This CDR3 region has 12 residues. The chain's CDR3 is CASSSLFEKLFF.

V is TRBV4-3 and J is TRBJ2-5. The CDR3 loop spans 14 amino acids. Germline lookup yields CDR1 LGHNA and CDR2 YSLEER. CDR3 in amino acids: CASSQVAQQETQYF.

The chain couples TRBV5-1 to TRBJ1-4; absent DNA, TCRdb's TRBD1 call cannot be checked. Germline CDR1 reads SGHRS; CDR2 reads YFSETQ. The length of the CDR3 is 15 residues. CDR3 loop: CASSGTGATNEKLFF.

The J gene is TRBJ1-2, the V gene TRBV19; TCRdb proposes TRBD1, but this gene call is untestable without DNA. CDR1 is LNHDA and CDR2 is SQIVND in the germline V gene (reference sequence). There are 14 residues in the CDR3. The CDR3 here is CATFTGKAHYGYTF.

The V call is TRBV5-6, the J call TRBJ2-1; TCRdb designates TRBD1, a call that cannot be tested without DNA. Germline-derived CDR1 and CDR2 are SGHDT and YYEEEE. The length of the CDR3 is 16 residues. This CDR3 is CASSSIQGSSYNEQFF. The full variable domain, with the rest looked up from reference TRBV5-6 and TRBJ2-1, is DAGVTQSPTHLIKTRGQQVTLRCSPKSGHDTVSWYQQALGQGPQFIFQYYEEEERQRGNFPDRFSGHQFPNYSSELNVNALLLGDSALYLCASSSIQGSSYNEQFFGPGTRLTVL.

V usage is TRBV3-1 and J usage is TRBJ1-1; TCRdb calls TRBD1, which cannot be checked without DNA. Per the germline V gene, CDR1 is LGHDT and CDR2 is YNNKEL (reference sequence). This CDR3 is built from 14 residues. The CDR3 sequence: CASSQVPPFTEAFF.

V is TRBV10-3 and J is TRBJ2-3; TCRdb's D call of TRBD2 is untestable without DNA. Germline V gives CDR1 ENHRY, CDR2 SYGVKD. There are 18 residues in the CDR3. CDR3 region: CAISDGSGGIVSTDTQYF.

The chain has TRBV5-1 and TRBJ2-3; TCRdb lists TRBD2, though no DNA is available to test this call. CDR1 is SGHRS and CDR2 is YFSETQ in the germline V gene. CDR3 length: 17 amino acids. The CDR3 protein is CASSLAGAGKNTDTQYF.

The chain recombines TRBV4-3 with TRBJ1-6. Per the germline V gene, CDR1 is LGHNA and CDR2 is YSLEER. The CDR3 spans 15 residues. CDR3 amino acids: CASSQDKGKNSPLHF.